The 2 T cell receptor beta chains reported below all come from one sample, sequenced in a study of response to subunit inactivated influenza vaccine. TCRdb fed the RT-PCR reads into MiXCR, producing one record per CDR3 protein. The sample yields 450,000 to 700,000 distinct CDR3 sequences, approximately 14% seen once. Sequencing was performed on PBMCs from blood, taken approximately 13 days after vaccination. All receptors derive from a man aged 45 to 65 who received an inactivated influenza vaccine.

There are many counts of this clonotype. The chain carries TRBV5-5 and TRBJ2-7, with D perhaps TRBD2 (6 bases). The germline V gene has CDR1 SGHKS and CDR2 YYEKEE (reference sequence). The CDR3 contains 13 residues. V dropped 7 bases and J dropped 2 bases, with 13 bases sitting between them. Written as DNA, the CDR3 is TGTGCCAGCGGTATAGCGGAAGCCTACGAGCAGTACTTC. This translates into CASGIAEAYEQYF.

The genes are TRBV29-1 and TRBJ2-7, with D possibly matching TRBD1 (5 bases). Germline lookup yields CDR1 SQVTM and CDR2 ANQGSEA. V was cut by 3 bases and J by 0 bases, with 12 bases left in between. The CDR3 consists of 14 residues. Here the CDR3 DNA reads TGCAGCGTTGAGAGAGGACACGACTCCTACGAGCAGTACTTC. It specifies CSVERGHDSYEQYF.